The table lists the clone carrying this TCR beta chain with many counts. V shed 6 bases and J shed 11 bases, with 25 bases lying between them. CDR3 length: 15 residues. Germline-derived CDR1 and CDR2 are MNHNS and SASEGT. The data belong to a study of regulatory T cells in long-lasting Graves disease. Documented time point: newly diagnosed GD, antithyroid drugs for less than 3 months. PBMCs provided the RNA from which the TCR library was made. HTBI primers from iRepertoire and Arm-PCR of CDR3 regions yielded the TCR beta libraries. TCRdb reprocessed the multiplex PCR reads via MiXCR and lists one record per CDR3 protein. The repertoire includes under 800,000 distinct CDR3 sequences, 15% to 20% of them detected once, and about 17% sits in the top ten. The sample also formed part of further work on T cells in Graves' hyperthyroidism and ophthalmopathy. That report notes: The HTBI set primed first-round TCR CDR3 RT-PCR.

V gene TRBV6-1 combines with J gene TRBJ1-1; D is unresolved. Sequencing used peripheral blood mononuclear cells (PBMCs), obtained at new diagnosis, from a patient treated with antithyroid drugs. This receptor was identified in a woman in her 30s with Graves disease. The CDR3 loop is CASRSTRGLGSYAFF. CDR3 bases: TGTGCCAGCAGAAGCACCCGGGGTCTTGGTTCCTACGCTTTCTTT.